The 14 T cell receptor beta chains given below trace back to one sample, sequenced in a study of beta chain features in type 1 diabetes. Whole-study findings and limits: People with Type 1 diabetes carried modestly yet significantly shorter TCRB CDR3s in all four CD4+ subsets.

Investigators reverse transcribed all isolated RNA, so they sequenced expressed TCRB transcripts. Repertoires were generated with immunoSEQ multiplex PCR, while TCRdb's copy carries only in-frame clones and drops some. The top ten clones hold about 0.085% of a sample with some 240,000 clones, 16% of them seen once. Their specific antigens are unknown. Sequenced sample: naive CD4+ T cells from blood. The receptor source for this set is a man under 40 with type 1 diabetes.

This sequence joins TRBV27 and TRBJ2-2; D may be TRBD1 (5 bases). The CDR3 extends over 18 amino acids. Germline CDR1 MNHEY, CDR2 SMNVEV (reference sequence). The V end lost 3 bases, the J end lost 1 base, and 18 bases lay between the germline ends. The CDR3, as DNA: TGTGCCAGCAGTTTCAGGGTTACCTCAAAGGGGAACACCGGGGAGCTGTTTTTT. Translation: CASSFRVTSKGNTGELFF.

This clone appeared a few times. The chain combines TRBV6-1 with TRBJ2-1; possibly TRBD2 for D (5 bases). Germline lookup yields CDR1 MNHNS and CDR2 SASEGT. This CDR3 is 11 amino acids long. V was trimmed by 0 bases and J by 12 bases, leaving 6 bases between them. This CDR3 is CASSEAAGQFF. DNA for the CDR3: TGTGCCAGCAGTGAAGCCGCGGGGCAGTTCTTC.

This clone was counted only a few times. The genes are TRBV4-2 and TRBJ2-7; 10 nucleotides line up with TRBD2. Germline CDR1 LGHNA, CDR2 YNFKEQ. The CDR3 extends over 17 amino acids. After removal of 1 base from V and 6 bases from J, the junction contained 12 bases not matched to a gene. For the CDR3, the DNA is TGTGCCAGCAGCCAAGGGGAGGTAGCGGGAGGTCTATCCGAGCAGTACTTC. Its protein product is CASSQGEVAGGLSEQYF.

The table lists this clone with a few counts. The CDR3 loop is CASSPLPTYNEQFF. In nucleotides, the CDR3 is TGTGCCAGTAGTCCTCTACCCACTTACAATGAGCAGTTCTTC. The V and J genes are TRBV19 and TRBJ2-1; D call uncertain. Per the germline V gene, CDR1 is LNHDA and CDR2 is SQIVND (reference sequence). The V end was cut by 5 bases, the J end by 4 bases, with 12 bases between. CDR3 length: 14 amino acids.

This clone was seen only a few times. The chain recombines TRBV29-1 with TRBJ2-2; a possible D gene is TRBD1 (6 bases). V was clipped by 7 bases and J by 0 bases, with 18 bases between them. CDR3 size: 16 residues. CDR1 and CDR2 from the germline V gene are SQVTM and ANQGSEA. The chain's CDR3 is CSASPGQTANTGELFF. The CDR3 nucleotides read TGCAGCGCCTCCCCCGGACAGACCGCGAACACCGGGGAGCTGTTTTTT.

This clone has a handful of counts. The V call is TRBV2, the J call TRBJ2-7; a weak D match, TRBD1 (5 bases). V dropped 1 base and J dropped 2 bases, with 6 bases sitting between them. The CDR3 runs to 13 residues. The V gene's germline CDR1 is SNHLY and CDR2 FYNNEI. The CDR3: CASSEGGTYEQYF. The CDR3 DNA reads TGTGCCAGCAGTGAAGGGGGCACCTACGAGCAGTACTTC. The variable domain in full, completed from reference TRBV2 and TRBJ2-7, reads EPEVTQTPSHQVTQMGQEVILRCVPISNHLYFYWYRQILGQKVEFLVSFYNNEISEKSEIFDDQFSVERPDGSNFTLKIRSTKLEDSAMYFCASSEGGTYEQYFGPGTRLTVT.

This clone was seen a few times. The chain has TRBV23-1 and TRBJ2-7; a weak D match, TRBD1 (7 bases). TRBV23-1 is noted as an ORF with a role that remains uncertain. V gave up 6 bases and J gave up 2 bases, with 17 bases separating them. This CDR3 is built from 15 residues. The CDR3 DNA sequence: TGCGCCAGCAGGAAGGGGGCTGCGGGGACCTACGAGCAGTACTTC. Protein product: CASRKGAAGTYEQYF.

J is TRBJ2-7 and V is TRBV7-9; D is ambiguous. The CDR3 has 13 amino acids. The V and J ends lost 2 bases and 3 bases respectively, with 8 bases between them. Germline V lookup: CDR1 SEHNR, CDR2 FQNEAQ (reference sequence). Written as DNA, the CDR3 is TGTGCCAGCAGCTTAACTTCCGGCTACGAGCAGTACTTC. Translating gives CASSLTSGYEQYF.

The gene calls are TRBV12-5 and TRBJ2-2, with D unclear. The V and J ends lost 7 bases and 4 bases respectively, with 7 bases between them. Per germline, CDR1 LGHNT and CDR2 FRNRAP. CDR3 size: 12 residues. CDR3 coding DNA: TGTGCTAGTGCGTCCCTCACCGGGGAGCTGTTTTTT. This codes for CASASLTGELFF.

V usage is TRBV4-1 and J usage is TRBJ2-1, with D unclear. Trimming left V 4 bases short and J 4 bases short, with 17 bases between. The CDR3 is made up of 16 amino acids. Germline V gene lookup returns CDR1 MGHRA and CDR2 YSYEKL. The CDR3 region is CASSPLEAESYNEQFF. The CDR3 bases are TGCGCCAGCAGCCCCCTAGAGGCAGAATCGTACAATGAGCAGTTCTTC.

This clone was seen a handful of times. The CDR3: CASGLVGDTDTQYF. In DNA, the CDR3 is TGTGCCAGCGGGCTGGTGGGAGACACAGATACGCAGTATTTT. This sequence joins TRBV2 and TRBJ2-3; a weak D match, TRBD2 (5 bases). The CDR3 is 14 residues long. Between the trimmed V and J ends, which lost 8 bases and 2 bases, there was a span of 14 bases. Germline values: CDR1 SNHLY, CDR2 FYNNEI.

This clone has a handful of counts. The rearrangement uses TRBV30 and TRBJ2-1; possible D gene TRBD2, 6 bases. Germline V gene sequence: CDR1 GTSNPN, CDR2 SVGIG (reference sequence). The CDR3 has 15 residues. Trimming took off 8 bases at V and 5 bases at J, with 22 bases between the two ends. CDR3 residues: CAGASGRLRDNEQFF. As DNA, the CDR3 is TGTGCCGGGGCCTCGGGGAGGCTAAGGGACAATGAGCAGTTCTTC. Full variable domain (rest looked up from reference TRBV30 and TRBJ2-1): SQTIHQWPATLVQPVGSPLSLECTVEGTSNPNLYWYRQAAGRGLQLLFYSVGIGQISSEVPQNLSASRPQDRQFILSSKKLLLSDSGFYLCAGASGRLRDNEQFFGPGTRLTVL.

This rearrangement joins TRBV18 to TRBJ2-5; D is possibly TRBD1 (6 bases). Germline V CDR1 and CDR2: KGHSH, LQKENI. The CDR3 spans 14 residues. V was pared by 3 bases and J by 5 bases, with 13 bases between. In DNA, the CDR3 is TGTGCCAGCTCACCGGACAGCTTTAGTGAGACCCAGTACTTC. It encodes CASSPDSFSETQYF.

A few counts support this clone. Other DNA variants within this sample encode the same CDR3. The rearrangement joins TRBV9 to TRBJ2-5; unclear D gene. The ends were cut back, 0 bases at V and 0 bases at J, with 6 bases in the middle. This CDR3 has 14 residues. Germline CDR1 and CDR2: SGDLS and YYNGEE. The CDR3 sequence: CASSVGRNQETQYF. The CDR3 DNA reads TGTGCCAGCAGCGTAGGAAGAAACCAAGAGACCCAGTACTTC.